The 5 T cell receptor beta chains below come from one sample, sequenced in a study of T cell responses to AZD1222 COVID-19 vaccine. Here immunoSEQ multiplex PCR was the method, and the copy in TCRdb shows in-frame clones only, minus some. The table shows 100,000 to 150,000 clones, with approximately 85% occurring only once. The sample here was peripheral blood, taken on day 0 of AZD1222 vaccination. The receptors here all came from an adult in good health.

V and J are TRBV18 and TRBJ1-4; 10 bases agree with TRBD1. V lost 6 bases, J lost 4 bases, and 5 bases stayed unmatched. Germline CDR1 reads KGHSH; CDR2 reads LQKENI. The CDR3 extends over 15 amino acids. The CDR3 reads CASSRDRGLNEKLFF. Here the CDR3 DNA reads TGTGCCAGCTCCCGCGACAGGGGGCTTAATGAAAAACTGTTTTTT.

This chain joins TRBV12-5 and TRBJ1-2, with 9 bases matching TRBD1. The ends lost 3 bases at V and 4 bases at J; junction bases unmatched: 21. The CDR3 runs to 20 residues. Germline CDR1 and CDR2: LGHNT and FRNRAP. This chain's CDR3 is CASGFSPTWDRDIGGYGYTF. CDR3 nucleotides: TGTGCTAGTGGTTTCTCCCCCACCTGGGACAGGGATATCGGTGGCTATGGCTACACCTTC.

The rearrangement joins TRBV29-1 to TRBJ2-7, with 8 nucleotides matching TRBD1. The CDR3 sequence is 17 residues long. V lost 1 base and J lost 0; bases outside the gene matches: 11. Germline CDR1 and CDR2: SQVTM and ANQGSEA. CDR3 sequence reads: CSVEGDARTGSSYEQYF. The DNA of the CDR3 is TGCAGCGTTGAAGGGGACGCCAGGACAGGGAGCTCCTACGAGCAGTACTTC.

In its sample, this clone was seen a few times. The chain couples TRBV5-1 to TRBJ1-1; D gene uncertain. This CDR3 has 13 amino acids. V was cut by 5 bases and J by 0 bases, with 8 bases left in between. CDR1 is SGHRS, CDR2 YFSETQ, per germline. The CDR3 nucleotides read TGCGCCAGCAGTGACGGGGTGAACACTGAAGCTTTCTTT. Translated, it gives CASSDGVNTEAFF.

Only one count was recorded for this clone. The V gene is TRBV18, the J gene TRBJ1-1; D unclear. V lost 9 bases, J lost 7 bases, and 18 bases lay in between. This CDR3 has 13 amino acids. The V gene's germline CDR1 is KGHSH and CDR2 LQKENI. This CDR3 is CASYLPNRGEAFF. In DNA form, the CDR3 reads TGTGCCAGTTATCTCCCGAATCGGGGTGAAGCTTTCTTT.